Listed below are T cell receptor beta chains from one sample, sequenced in a study of T cells in Graves' hyperthyroidism and ophthalmopathy. TCRdb reprocessed the multiplex PCR reads with MiXCR, giving one entry per CDR3 protein. The sample carries 530,000 or so distinct CDR3 sequences, 15% to 20% recorded once. The source material was blood. Source of these receptors: a woman under 30 with Graves' ophthalmopathy. The CDR3 runs from the conserved cysteine through the conserved F or W. A D gene is named only where the DNA matches it firmly. Some rows have no size entry. The others give once, few or many, or a class for an expanded clone.

j_gene	abundance	v_gene	d_gene	CDR3nt	CDR3aa
TRBJ2-1	many	TRBV7-2	TRBD1	TGTGCCAGCAGCTCGGACAGGGGTAGAAATGAGCAGTTCTTC	CASSSDRGRNEQFF
TRBJ1-2	many	TRBV5-1	TRBD1	TGCGCCAGCAGCAGTAGGGACAGGGGAGATGGCTACACCTTC	CASSSRDRGDGYTF
TRBJ2-1	.	TRBV19	TRBD2	TGTGCCAGTAGTCTAGCGGGAGAGGCGAATGAGCAGTTCTTC	CASSLAGEANEQFF
TRBJ1-4	few	TRBV11-2	.	TGTGCCAGCAGCACCGGACAGATATCTGGGTACGAAAAACTGTTTTTT	CASSTGQISGYEKLFF
TRBJ1-1	.	TRBV29-1	TRBD1	TGCAGCGTTGCCCTTGGACAGGGCCTTACAGCTTTCTTT	CSVALGQGLTAFF
TRBJ2-1	.	TRBV5-1	TRBD1	TGCGCCAGCAACCCCCCGGGACAGGGCAATGAGCAGTTCTTC	CASNPPGQGNEQFF
TRBJ1-1	.	TRBV20-1	.	TGCAGTGCTAGAGATGGGTATAACACTGAAGCTTTCTTT	CSARDGYNTEAFF
TRBJ2-7	many	TRBV28	.	TGTGCCAGCAGTTTCGCGGTCACCTCCTCCTACGAGCAGTACTTC	CASSFAVTSSYEQYF
TRBJ2-6	many	TRBV7-9	TRBD1	TGTGCCAGCAGCCCTAGGACAGGCGCGGGTGGGGCCAACGTCCTGACTTTC	CASSPRTGAGGANVLTF
TRBJ2-7	many	TRBV10-2	TRBD2	TGCGCCAGCAGATCTAGCGGGGGGAAGTACGAGCAGTACTTC	CASRSSGGKYEQYF
TRBJ1-2	few	TRBV6-1	TRBD1	TGTGCCAGCAGTTATAAACCCAGGGGGCTTTATGGCTACACCTTC	CASSYKPRGLYGYTF
TRBJ1-1	.	TRBV4-1	.	TGCGCCAGCAAAATCCCGGGGGTTTCGAACACTGAAGCTTTCTTT	CASKIPGVSNTEAFF
TRBJ1-3	few	TRBV28	TRBD1	TGTGCCACACAGACAGGGTACTCTGGAAACACCATATATTTT	CATQTGYSGNTIYF
TRBJ2-1	few	TRBV10-3	TRBD2	TGTGCCATCAGTGAGTCATGGACTAGCGGGAGGGCCCAAAATGAGCAGTTCTTC	CAISESWTSGRAQNEQFF
TRBJ2-2	.	TRBV28	TRBD2	TGTGCCAGCAGTCCCCTCTCGGCGGGAGCGGGGGGAAACACCGGGGAGCTGTTTTTT	CASSPLSAGAGGNTGELFF
TRBJ2-1	.	TRBV25-1	TRBD2	TGTGCCAGCAGTGAATTAAGCGGGAGGGAGAGGGATGAGCAGTTCTTC	CASSELSGRERDEQFF
TRBJ2-1	many	TRBV5-1	.	TGCGCCAGCAGCTTCACTGACTCCAGCTCCTACAATGAGCAGTTCTTC	CASSFTDSSSYNEQFF
TRBJ2-1	many	TRBV12-3/TRBV12-4	.	TGTGCCAGCAGTTTGGGGGGAACTTTCAATGAGCAGTTCTTC	CASSLGGTFNEQFF
TRBJ2-7	.	TRBV7-9	.	TGTGCCAGCAGCTCCGTGGGGGCAGGGAGGAACTACGAGCAGTACTTC	CASSSVGAGRNYEQYF
TRBJ1-1	many	TRBV6-5	.	TGTGCCAGCAGTTACTCGGAGTCGGTGGGCACTGAAGCTTTCTTT	CASSYSESVGTEAFF
TRBJ2-5	.	TRBV20-1	.	TGCAGTGCTAGAGCCTGGACGGAAGAGACCCAGTACTTC	CSARAWTEETQYF
TRBJ1-3	few	TRBV7-9	TRBD1	TGTGCCAGCAGCCCGTACAGGGGACCCTCTGGAAACACCATATATTTT	CASSPYRGPSGNTIYF
TRBJ2-3	many	TRBV11-2	.	TGTGCCAGCAGCTTAACGGGCGGAGGAGCTAGCACAGATACGCAGTATTTT	CASSLTGGGASTDTQYF
TRBJ2-2	.	TRBV14	.	TGTGCCAGCAGCCAAGATCGCGGCTCTACCGGGGAGCTGTTTTTT	CASSQDRGSTGELFF
TRBJ2-3	few	TRBV29-1	.	TGCAGCGACCGGACACCCACAGATACGCAGTATTTT	CSDRTPTDTQYF
TRBJ2-1	.	TRBV27	.	TGTGCCAGCGGGTATGTGGGGACCCCCTACAATGGGCAGTTCTTC	CASGYVGTPYNGQFF
TRBJ2-3	many	TRBV27	.	TGTGCCAGCAGTTTATTGGGGGGAAGAGGCACAGATACGCAGTATTTT	CASSLLGGRGTDTQYF